This T cell receptor (beta chain) was sequenced for a study of T cell responses to AZD1222 COVID-19 vaccine. The analysis combined second doses at about 4 or about 12 weeks. Study-level points and caveats: Seropositivity was recorded at baseline in only a handful of AZD1222 recipients. Clonal diversity was possibly underestimated, and white British individuals and females predominated among donors. A reported finding is that nearly half of spike-specific TCRs target unmutated variant regions.

This clone was seen a single time. No antigen is known for it. Here immunoSEQ multiplex PCR was the method, and the copy in TCRdb shows in-frame clones only, minus some. Among more than 75,000 clones listed, 90% were seen once. Germline-derived CDR1 and CDR2 are SGHNT and YYREEE (reference sequence). V lost 2 bases, J lost 2 bases, and 26 bases lay in between. CDR3 size: 20 residues. This chain connects TRBV5-4 to TRBJ1-3; D unclear. This sequence was found in an adult who received the AZD1222 COVID-19 vaccine. The sequenced sample was peripheral blood, obtained 28 days after the second AZD1222 dose. The CDR3 nucleotides read TGTGCCAGCAGCTTCCGGAAGAGTATGGGAACTCTGGTTACTGGAAACACCATATATTTT. Protein product: CASSFRKSMGTLVTGNTIYF.